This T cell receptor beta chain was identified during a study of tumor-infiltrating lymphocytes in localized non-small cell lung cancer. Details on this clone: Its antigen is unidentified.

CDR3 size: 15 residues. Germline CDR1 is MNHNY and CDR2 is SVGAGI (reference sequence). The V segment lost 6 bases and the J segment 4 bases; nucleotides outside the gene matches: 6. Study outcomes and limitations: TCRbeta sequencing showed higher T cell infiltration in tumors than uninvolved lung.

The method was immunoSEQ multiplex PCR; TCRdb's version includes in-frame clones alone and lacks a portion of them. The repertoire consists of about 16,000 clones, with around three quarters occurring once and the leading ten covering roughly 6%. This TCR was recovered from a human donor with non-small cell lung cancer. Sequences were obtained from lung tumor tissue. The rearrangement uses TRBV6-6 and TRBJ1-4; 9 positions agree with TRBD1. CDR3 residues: CASSSGQGHNEKLFF. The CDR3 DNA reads TGTGCCAGCAGCTCGGGACAGGGCCATAATGAAAAACTGTTTTTT.